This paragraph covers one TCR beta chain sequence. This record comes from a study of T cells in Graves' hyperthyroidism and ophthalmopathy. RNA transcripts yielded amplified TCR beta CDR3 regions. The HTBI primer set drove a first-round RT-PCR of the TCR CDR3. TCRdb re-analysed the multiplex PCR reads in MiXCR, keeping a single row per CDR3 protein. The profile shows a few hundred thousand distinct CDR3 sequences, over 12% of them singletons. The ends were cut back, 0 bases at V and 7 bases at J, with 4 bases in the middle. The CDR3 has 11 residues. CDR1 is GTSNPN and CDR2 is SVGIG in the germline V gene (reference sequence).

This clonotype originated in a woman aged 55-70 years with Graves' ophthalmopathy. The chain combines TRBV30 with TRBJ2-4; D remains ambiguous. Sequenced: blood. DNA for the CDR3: TGTGCCTGGAGTGTAAATAACATTCAGTACTTC. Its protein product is CAWSVNNIQYF. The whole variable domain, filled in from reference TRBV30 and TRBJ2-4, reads SQTIHQWPATLVQPVGSPLSLECTVEGTSNPNLYWYRQAAGRGLQLLFYSVGIGQISSEVPQNLSASRPQDRQFILSSKKLLLSDSGFYLCAWSVNNIQYFGAGTRLSVL.